Following are 18 T cell receptor beta chains from one sample sequenced in a study of T cell responses to AZD1222 COVID-19 vaccine. TCRdb's copy holds only in-frame clones and misses some; the assay was immunoSEQ multiplex PCR. The sample includes around 80,000 clones, approximately 83% of them seen just once. Sequencing used peripheral blood, obtained 28 days after the second AZD1222 dose. Source of these receptors: an adult who received the AZD1222 COVID-19 vaccine.

The chain uses TRBV19 and TRBJ2-6; D unresolved. Trimming removed 3 bases from V and 9 bases from J, with 12 bases in between. CDR3 length: 14 amino acids. Germline CDR1 and CDR2: LNHDA and SQIVND (reference sequence). The CDR3 DNA sequence: TGTGCCAGTAGTATCGGGCAATGGGGCAACGTCCTGACTTTC. Its protein product is CASSIGQWGNVLTF.

The rearrangement joins TRBV2 to TRBJ1-4; 7 bases align to TRBD1. V dropped 8 bases and J dropped 4; count of bases not matched to a gene: 4. Germline CDR1 and CDR2: SNHLY and FYNNEI. CDR3 size: 13 residues. The CDR3: CASSRDSNEKLFF. The CDR3 nucleotides read TGTGCCAGCTCAAGGGACAGTAATGAAAAACTGTTTTTT.

The chain carries TRBV10-3 and TRBJ1-3, with 10 bases aligning to TRBD1. Germline CDR1 reads ENHRY; CDR2 reads SYGVKD. V was clipped by 6 bases and J by 3 bases; unmatched bases: 5. The length of the CDR3 is 15 residues. CDR3 sequence reads: CAISLTGGGGNTIYF. As DNA, the CDR3 is TGTGCCATCAGCCTGACAGGGGGCGGTGGAAACACCATATATTTT.

A remark on this clone: Its ends do not fully match the called genes, so a read error is possible. J is TRBJ1-5 and V is TRBV28, with D uncertain. The germline V gene has CDR1 MDHEN and CDR2 SYDVKM. CDR3 size: 13 residues. CDR3 bases: TGTGCCAGCAGTCCTTCCCCAGCGATCAGGACGGATTTT. Its translation: CASSPSPAIRTDF.

In DNA, the CDR3 is TGTGCCAGCAGTTCAGGGTATGAAGCTTTCTTT. Translated, it gives CASSSGYEAFF. The chain is built from TRBV7-9 and TRBJ1-1; maybe TRBD1 (5 bases). The V gene's germline CDR1 is SEHNR and CDR2 FQNEAQ (reference sequence). V lost 6 bases, J lost 7 bases, and 9 bases lay in between. There are 11 residues in the CDR3.

V is TRBV6-7 and J is TRBJ1-1; a possible D gene is TRBD1 (6 bases). TRBV6-7 is reported as an ORF; its role is uncertain. The CDR3 contains 13 residues. Deletions cut 6 bases from V and 8 bases from J, with 16 bases between. The CDR3 here is CASRLTGSVEAFF. The DNA for the CDR3 is TGTGCCAGCAGACTAACAGGGTCGGTCGAAGCTTTCTTT.

J is TRBJ2-7 and V is TRBV5-4; D possibly corresponds to TRBD1 (5 bases). The CDR3 runs to 15 residues. Germline assignment: CDR1 SGHNT and CDR2 YYREEE (reference sequence). V was shortened by 4 bases and J by 2 bases, with 16 bases between the two germline ends. The DNA of the CDR3 is TGTGCCAGCAGCCCGGTGGGGCGGCCGCCCTACGAGCAGTACTTC. This sequence encodes CASSPVGRPPYEQYF.

CDR3 loop: CASSLRTGGVANTQYF. CDR3 DNA: TGTGCCAGTAGTCTTAGGACAGGGGGCGTCGCAAATACGCAGTATTTT. J is TRBJ2-3 and V is TRBV19, with 11 bases identical to TRBD1. Trimming at V came to 5 bases and at J to 7 bases, leaving 11 bases not matched to a gene. This CDR3 contains 16 residues. The germline V gene has CDR1 LNHDA and CDR2 SQIVND (reference sequence).

V usage is TRBV4-1 and J usage is TRBJ1-3; possible D gene TRBD1, 6 bases. The germline V gene has CDR1 MGHRA and CDR2 YSYEKL. V gave up 3 bases and J gave up 4 bases, with 16 bases separating them. The CDR3 length is 16 residues. The CDR3 nucleotides read TGCGCCAGCAGCCAGCTGACAGGCGTTTCCGGAAACACCATATATTTT. Translated: CASSQLTGVSGNTIYF.

V gene TRBV10-3 combines with J gene TRBJ1-6; no firm D call. The CDR3 consists of 15 residues. V lost 3 bases and J lost 4, with 10 bases in between. The V gene's germline CDR1 is ENHRY and CDR2 SYGVKD. The CDR3 loop is CAISEGSSYNSPLHF. The CDR3 DNA sequence: TGTGCCATCAGTGAAGGATCTTCATATAATTCACCCCTCCACTTT.

The chain is built from TRBV2 and TRBJ1-1; D perhaps matches TRBD1 (6 bases). The length of the CDR3 is 14 residues. The V end lost 7 bases, the J end lost 1 base, and 13 bases lay between the germline ends. Germline CDR1 is SNHLY and CDR2 is FYNNEI. CDR3 residues: CASTRRTANTEAFF. DNA for the CDR3: TGTGCCAGCACCCGAAGGACAGCGAACACTGAAGCTTTCTTT.

The J gene is TRBJ2-1, the V gene TRBV6-5; a weak D match, TRBD1 (6 bases). CDR3 length: 14 amino acids. Trimming pared 7 bases from V and 0 bases from J, leaving 10 bases between. The germline V gene has CDR1 MNHEY and CDR2 SVGAGI. CDR3 residues: CASNNRVSYNEQFF. The CDR3 coding sequence is TGTGCCAGCAATAACAGGGTCTCCTACAATGAGCAGTTCTTC.

This clone has a handful of counts. The chain joins TRBV19 to TRBJ1-5; D is unresolved. CDR1 and CDR2 (germline): LNHDA, SQIVND (reference sequence). The V and J ends lost 4 bases and 6 bases respectively, with 13 bases between them. CDR3 length: 14 amino acids. Here the CDR3 reads CASSTGSNGQPQHF. The CDR3 nucleotides read TGTGCCAGTAGTACCGGCTCCAATGGTCAGCCCCAGCATTTT.

The V gene is TRBV13, the J gene TRBJ2-3; D is uncertain. This CDR3 contains 14 residues. Germline assignment: CDR1 PRHDT and CDR2 FYEKMQ (reference sequence). V lost 3 bases to trimming and J lost 6 bases, with 13 bases between them. CDR3 loop: CASSLGPLPDTQYF. The DNA of the CDR3 is TGTGCCAGCAGCTTGGGCCCCCTGCCGGATACGCAGTATTTT.

The CDR3 DNA follows: TGTGCCACCAGCAGCGAGACAGGGGGCAGCTCCTACGAGCAGTACTTC. Translation: CATSSETGGSSYEQYF. V gene TRBV15 combines with J gene TRBJ2-7; 10 nucleotides align to TRBD1. V trimming: 3 bases; J trimming: 0 bases; junction bases outside the gene matches: 5. Germline values: CDR1 LNHNV, CDR2 YYDKDF (reference sequence). The CDR3 totals 16 residues.

The genes are TRBV19 and TRBJ2-6; D possibly corresponds to TRBD2 (6 bases). CDR1 LNHDA and CDR2 SQIVND come from the germline V gene (reference sequence). This CDR3 is built from 19 residues. V lost 0 bases to trimming and J lost 0 bases, with 15 bases between them. CDR3 nucleotides: TGTGCCAGTAGTATAGAGCCTTGGGCGGGGAGCTCTGGGGCCAACGTCCTGACTTTC. Its translation is CASSIEPWAGSSGANVLTF.

The V call is TRBV5-1, the J call TRBJ2-3, with D possibly being TRBD2 (6 bases). The CDR3 runs 18 residues. V gave up 4 bases and J gave up 2 bases, with 23 bases separating them. Germline V CDR1 and CDR2: SGHRS, YFSETQ. The CDR3 DNA reads as TGCGCCAGCAGCCCGGGACTGACAATCGATTTTTACACAGATACGCAGTATTTT. Its protein is CASSPGLTIDFYTDTQYF.

Here the CDR3 DNA reads TGTGCCAGCAAACAGGGGAATTTTGGAAACACCATATATTTT. Its translation: CASKQGNFGNTIYF. This chain links TRBV27 with TRBJ1-3; TRBD1 aligns across 7 bases. Germline V gene data show CDR1 as MNHEY and CDR2 as SMNVEV (reference sequence). V shed 7 bases and J 3 bases; nucleotides not matched to a gene: 6. The CDR3 sequence is 14 residues long.